A selection of T cell receptor beta chains follows, all from one sample in a study of CD8+ T cells in alopecia areata. Generated by immunoSEQ multiplex PCR, the TCRdb table keeps only in-frame clones and is missing some. The data contain around 150,000 clones, roughly 50% of them seen just once; the ten biggest clones take up less than 5%. The sample taken for sequencing was CD4+ T cells sorted from blood. The source of these receptors is a human donor in good health. Both conserved end residues are part of each CDR3. The D gene is left open where the match is weak. Clone size is given for some rows only: seen once, a few or many times, or a class if the clone is expanded.

>TRBJ2-1|TRBV11-2|NA|once
TGTGCCAGCACCCCGATCCATGAGCAGTTCTTC
CASTPIHEQFF
>TRBJ2-7|TRBV20-1|NA|NA
TGCAGTGCAAGACTTAGCTACGAGCAGTACTTC
CSARLSYEQYF
>TRBJ1-1|TRBV5-6|NA|NA
TGTGCCAGCAGCTTGGACAGGGTAGCTTTCTTT
CASSLDRVAFF
>TRBJ2-3|TRBV5-1|NA|NA
TGCGCCAGCAGCGGGGTAACAGATACGCAGTATTTT
CASSGVTDTQYF
>TRBJ1-2|TRBV30|TRBD1|NA
TGTGCCTGGTCGACGGGACAGTCCTATGGCTACACCTTC
CAWSTGQSYGYTF
>TRBJ2-3|TRBV6-6|NA|few
TGTGCCAGCGGGCTTCGCACAGATACGCAGTATTTT
CASGLRTDTQYF
>TRBJ1-1|TRBV29-1|TRBD1|NA
TGCAGCGCCCTAAACGGGGACAGCAGATTGAACACTGAAGCTTTCTTT
CSALNGDSRLNTEAFF
>TRBJ2-3|TRBV6-4|TRBD2|NA
TGTGCCAGCAGTAGCGGGGGTAGCACAGATACGCAGTATTTT
CASSSGGSTDTQYF
>TRBJ2-7|TRBV6-5|TRBD2|NA
TGTGCCAGCAGTTACTCGGGCGGGAGCCCCTACGAGCAGTACTTC
CASSYSGGSPYEQYF
>TRBJ2-1|TRBV18|TRBD2|NA
TGTGCCAGCTCACCGACAATCCTAGCGGGAGGTTCTGAGCAGTTCTTC
CASSPTILAGGSEQFF
>TRBJ2-7|TRBV29-1|NA|NA
TGCAGCGCCGTCGGGGCCTCAAGCTCCTACGAGCAGTACTTC
CSAVGASSSYEQYF
>TRBJ2-7|TRBV6-5|TRBD1|NA
TGTGCCAGCAGTTACGGGGACAGGGAGTCGAGCGAGCAGTACTTC
CASSYGDRESSEQYF
>TRBJ2-6|TRBV7-2|NA|NA
TGTGCCAGCAGGGAACAGAGCTCTGGGGCCAACGTCCTGACTTTC
CASREQSSGANVLTF
>TRBJ2-4|TRBV9|TRBD2|NA
TGTGCCAGCAGCGGACGCCGACTAGCGAGAGGCATTCAGTACTTC
CASSGRRLARGIQYF
>TRBJ2-3|TRBV2|TRBD2|few
TGTGCCAGCAGTGGGACTAGCGGACGGGATACGCAGTATTTT
CASSGTSGRDTQYF
>TRBJ1-1|TRBV6-5|NA|NA
TGTGCCAGCAGTTACGACATGGGGAACACTGAAGCTTTCTTT
CASSYDMGNTEAFF
>TRBJ1-1|TRBV5-1|NA|NA
TGCGCCAGCAGCTTGGGTCGGGGGCAGGACACTGAAGCTTTCTTT
CASSLGRGQDTEAFF
>TRBJ2-7|TRBV11-2|NA|NA
TGTGCCAGCAGCCCCGGATACGGGTTTTCCTACGAGCAGTACTTC
CASSPGYGFSYEQYF
>TRBJ1-5|TRBV6-1|NA|NA
TGTGCCGCGCAGGCCTACGGCAATCAGCCCCAGCATTTT
CAAQAYGNQPQHF
>TRBJ2-5|TRBV29-1|NA|NA
TGCAGCGTTGTGGACGGGACCCAGTACTTC
CSVVDGTQYF
>TRBJ1-2|TRBV11-2|TRBD1|NA
TGTGCCAGCAGCTTGGGGACAGGGGGAAGCTATGGCTACACCTTC
CASSLGTGGSYGYTF
>TRBJ1-2|TRBV29-1|NA|once
TGCAGCGTTGTATCCCCGGACAGAAACTATGGCTACACCTTC
CSVVSPDRNYGYTF
>TRBJ1-5|TRBV27|TRBD1|NA
TGTGCCAGCAGGACCAAAGGGGGCCATCAGCCCCAGCATTTT
CASRTKGGHQPQHF
>TRBJ2-2|TRBV9|NA|NA
TGTGCCAGCAGCGTAGTAGGCACCGGGGAGCTGTTTTTT
CASSVVGTGELFF
>TRBJ1-1|TRBV2|NA|once
TGTGCCAGCCGCGCAGGGAAAGCTTTCTTT
CASRAGKAFF
>TRBJ1-1|TRBV7-8|NA|few
TGTGCCAGCAGCTCTTGGGAGAACACTGAAGCTTTCTTT
CASSSWENTEAFF
>TRBJ1-5|TRBV6-5|NA|once
TGTGCCAGCAGTTACGGGGATCAGCCCCAGCATTTT
CASSYGDQPQHF